The clone carrying this T cell receptor (beta chain) was recorded a few times. These data are taken from a study of cytomegalovirus exposure and HLA in healthy donors. 13 Jbeta primers and 60 Vbeta primers were used for the PCR. Only in-frame clones appear in the TCRdb table, and some are missing; sequencing was by immunoSEQ multiplex PCR. The table includes about 180,000 clones, 76% detected once. The CDR3 runs 13 residues. Trimming left V 0 bases short and J 5 bases short, with 5 bases between. Germline values: CDR1 LGHNA, CDR2 YSLEER. This receptor was obtained from a woman aged 25 to 39 in good health and CMV-seropositive. The rearrangement uses TRBV4-3 and TRBJ1-5; D not certain. Sequencing used PBMCs. DNA for the CDR3: TGCGCCAGCAGCCAAGAACGGGATCAGCCCCAGCATTTT. The encoded protein is CASSQERDQPQHF.